This paragraph covers one TCR beta chain sequence. What it recognizes is unknown. The data were taken from a study of OX40 agonist ivuxolimab in advanced cancers. The assay was immunoSEQ multiplex PCR, and TCRdb's table has in-frame clones only and misses some. The sample records some 40,000 clones, roughly 83% being singletons. Study-level results: Both CD4+ and CD8+ T cell populations in blood had undergone clonal expansion by week 6 at 0.1 to 3.0 mg/kg. Among T cells, CD8+ cells averaged more expanded clones than CD4+ cells.

The specimen was CD4+ or CD8+ T cells sorted from blood, collected in a trial of the OX40 agonist ivuxolimab. The receptor's source is an adult with an advanced solid tumor such as melanoma, head and neck, liver or kidney cancer.

The CDR3 DNA is TGCAGCGTTGTTGAGGGGAACTACAATGAGCAGTTCTTC. Encoded protein: CSVVEGNYNEQFF. The J gene is TRBJ2-1, the V gene TRBV29-1; D may be TRBD1 or TRBD2 (5 bases each). This CDR3 has 13 residues. The V and J ends lost 4 bases and 3 bases respectively, with 10 bases between them. Germline CDR1 is SQVTM and CDR2 is ANQGSEA.